The 17 T cell receptor beta chains below were found in one sample sequenced in a study of T cell responses to AZD1222 COVID-19 vaccine. Generated by immunoSEQ multiplex PCR, the TCRdb table keeps only in-frame clones and is missing some. The table lists under 200,000 clones, roughly 94% of them singletons. The sample was peripheral blood, taken 28 days after the second AZD1222 dose. All receptors derive from an adult who received the AZD1222 COVID-19 vaccine.

The chain carries TRBV6-5 and TRBJ1-1, with D tentatively TRBD1 (6 bases). Trimming shortened V by 2 bases and J by 6 bases, and 10 bases separated the two germline ends. CDR1 and CDR2 (germline): MNHEY, SVGAGI. This CDR3 spans 13 amino acids. The CDR3 DNA is TGTGCCAGCAGTTACCCGGGACAAGCTGAAGCTTTCTTT. Translation gives CASSYPGQAEAFF.

This chain connects TRBV3-1 (or the pseudogene TRBV3-2) to TRBJ1-2, with 7 bases aligning to TRBD1. Germline values: CDR1 LGHDT, CDR2 YNNKEL (reference sequence). This CDR3 contains 14 residues. Trimming removed 4 bases from V and 2 bases from J; junction bases left unmatched: 4. The CDR3 protein is CASSPLQGNYGYTF. Written as DNA, the CDR3 is TGTGCCAGCAGCCCATTACAGGGGAACTATGGCTACACCTTC.

This clone turned up a few times. The J gene is TRBJ1-5, the V gene TRBV27; 11 bases agree with TRBD1. The CDR3 extends over 15 amino acids. Germline V gene sequence: CDR1 MNHEY, CDR2 SMNVEV (reference sequence). J was trimmed by 2 bases and V by 6 bases; bases with no gene match: 3. CDR3 sequence reads: CASRLGQGGNQPQHF. The CDR3 nucleotides read TGTGCCAGCAGATTGGGACAGGGGGGCAATCAGCCCCAGCATTTT.

V usage is TRBV4-2 and J usage is TRBJ2-3; 8 nucleotides line up with TRBD2. CDR3 length equals 20 residues. Unmatched junction bases numbered 17, after V lost 3 bases and J lost 0 bases. CDR1 is LGHNA and CDR2 is YNFKEQ in the germline V gene. The CDR3 sequence is CASSQTPTAGGPSSTDTQYF. CDR3 bases: TGTGCCAGCAGCCAGACCCCTACGGCGGGGGGACCCTCTAGCACAGATACGCAGTATTTT.

The rearrangement joins TRBV10-3 to TRBJ1-1, with D unresolved. CDR1 is ENHRY and CDR2 is SYGVKD in the germline V gene. Trimming stripped 4 bases from V and 1 base from J, with 10 bases between. This CDR3 is built from 14 residues. The DNA of the CDR3 is TGTGCCATCAGTGGTTCAGTGAAGAACACTGAAGCTTTCTTT. Translating it yields CAISGSVKNTEAFF.

This chain uses TRBV7-9 with TRBJ2-5, with a weak D call TRBD1 (6 bases). CDR3 length: 15 residues. Trimming stripped 0 bases from V and 1 base from J, with 9 bases between. Germline V gives CDR1 SEHNR, CDR2 FQNEAQ (reference sequence). CDR3 loop: CASSLAGRGQETQYF. The CDR3 DNA is TGTGCCAGCAGCTTAGCCGGCAGGGGCCAAGAGACCCAGTACTTC.

The chain couples TRBV7-2 to TRBJ2-7, with D possibly matching TRBD2 (6 bases). CDR3 length equals 15 residues. Trimming left V 5 bases short and J 3 bases short, with 17 bases between. Germline CDR1 SGHTA, CDR2 FQGNSA. The CDR3 DNA sequence: TGTGCCAGCAGCCCCGACTATTCTAGCGACTACGAGCAGTACTTC. Its protein is CASSPDYSSDYEQYF.

This clone appeared once. V is TRBV6-5 and J is TRBJ2-5; perhaps TRBD1 as D (6 bases). Germline V lookup: CDR1 MNHEY, CDR2 SVGAGI. The V end was cut by 2 bases, the J end by 2 bases, with 15 bases between. The CDR3 runs to 16 residues. CDR3 nucleotide sequence: TGTGCCAGCAGTTACGGGCAGGGGACCCTACAAGAGACCCAGTACTTC. Its translation: CASSYGQGTLQETQYF.

V and J are TRBV27 and TRBJ1-1; D perhaps matches TRBD1 (6 bases). The V gene lost 6 bases and the J gene lost 10 bases, with 21 bases spanning the gap. This CDR3 has 14 amino acids. CDR1 is MNHEY, CDR2 SMNVEV, per germline (reference sequence). Written as DNA, the CDR3 is TGTGCCAGCAGCCTGGGGGGGCAGGGCCCTGGAGCTTTCTTT. Translated: CASSLGGQGPGAFF.

V and J are TRBV30 and TRBJ1-1, with D unresolved. CDR1 is GTSNPN and CDR2 is SVGIG in the germline V gene (reference sequence). This CDR3 is 12 amino acids long. Trimming removed 2 bases from V and 1 base from J, with 5 bases in between. The CDR3 DNA is TGTGCCTGGAGTCTAGGGAACACTGAAGCTTTCTTT. Its translation is CAWSLGNTEAFF.

This clone has a single count. The chain joins TRBV27 to TRBJ2-2, with 11 bases that match TRBD1. The length of the CDR3 is 16 residues. The V segment lost 4 bases and the J segment 5 bases; nucleotides outside the gene matches: 6. Germline values: CDR1 MNHEY, CDR2 SMNVEV (reference sequence). The CDR3 bases are TGTGCCAGCAGTTCCGGGACAGGGGGTCGGACCGGGGAGCTGTTTTTT. Its translation: CASSSGTGGRTGELFF.

This chain links TRBV18 with TRBJ2-2; 7 bases are a match to TRBD2. CDR1 is KGHSH, CDR2 LQKENI, per germline. The CDR3 is made up of 16 amino acids. J gave up 1 base and V 3 bases, and 5 bases lay outside the gene matches. The CDR3 loop is CASSPSSSGNTGELFF. DNA for the CDR3: TGTGCCAGCTCACCTAGCTCTAGCGGGAACACCGGGGAGCTGTTTTTT.

This sequence joins TRBV7-2 and TRBJ1-4; TRBD1 aligns across 7 bases. CDR1 SGHTA and CDR2 FQGNSA come from the germline V gene. The CDR3 length is 13 residues. With 7 bases clipped from V and 4 bases from J, the junction kept 3 bases outside the gene matches. The DNA for the CDR3 is TGTGCCAGCACTAGGGGGCTTAATGAAAAACTGTTTTTT. Its translation: CASTRGLNEKLFF.

The chain links TRBV19 to TRBJ2-7, with D maybe TRBD1 (6 bases). V lost 4 bases and J 2 bases, leaving 18 bases between the germline ends. The CDR3 runs 16 residues. CDR1 is LNHDA, CDR2 SQIVND, per germline (reference sequence). This chain's CDR3 is CASSTHLRQAPYEQYF. The CDR3 nucleotides are TGTGCCAGTAGTACCCACCTTCGACAGGCCCCCTACGAGCAGTACTTC.

The rearrangement joins TRBV12-3 or TRBV12-4 to TRBJ1-1; D gene ambiguous. The V gene lost 7 bases and the J gene lost 7 bases, with 13 bases spanning the gap. The CDR3 is 12 residues long. The CDR3, as DNA: TGTGCCAGCACCTTTTTTCCGGGTGAAGCTTTCTTT. Amino acid sequence: CASTFFPGEAFF.

The chain recombines TRBV20-1 with TRBJ2-3; D is unclear. This CDR3 spans 11 amino acids. Trimming pared 5 bases from V and 6 bases from J, leaving 9 bases between. From germline, CDR1 is DFQATT and CDR2 SNEGSKA (reference sequence). CDR3 in amino acids: CSAVNGDTQYF. The CDR3 DNA sequence: TGCAGTGCTGTCAACGGGGATACGCAGTATTTT.

The CDR3 protein is CASSERNWGTRDNEQFF. CDR3 nucleotide sequence: TGTGCCAGCAGTGAAAGGAATTGGGGGACAAGGGACAATGAGCAGTTCTTC. The genes are TRBV2 and TRBJ2-1; D might be TRBD1 (6 bases). This CDR3 contains 17 residues. The V gene lost 2 bases and the J gene lost 5 bases, with 19 bases spanning the gap. Germline lookup yields CDR1 SNHLY and CDR2 FYNNEI. Full variable domain (rest looked up from reference TRBV2 and TRBJ2-1): EPEVTQTPSHQVTQMGQEVILRCVPISNHLYFYWYRQILGQKVEFLVSFYNNEISEKSEIFDDQFSVERPDGSNFTLKIRSTKLEDSAMYFCASSERNWGTRDNEQFFGPGTRLTVL.